This TCR beta chain was documented in a study of T cell responses to AZD1222 COVID-19 vaccine. The V segment lost 4 bases and the J segment 9 bases; nucleotides outside the gene matches: 15. CDR1 and CDR2 (germline): SNHLY, FYNNEI. The CDR3 runs to 16 residues. This clone showed up just once. TCRdb's table, derived via immunoSEQ multiplex PCR, lists solely in-frame clones and lacks some. Of 150,000 to 200,000 clones in the sample, around 90% were seen once. The chain couples TRBV2 to TRBJ2-1; TRBD2 aligns across 7 bases. The sample here was peripheral blood, taken on day 0 of AZD1222 vaccination. This TCR came from an adult in good health. For the CDR3, the DNA is TGTGCCAGCAGTGCTAGCAGATCGGGGGGAGTGGGTGAGCAGTTCTTC. Its translation: CASSASRSGGVGEQFF.